The entry that follows covers one T cell receptor (beta chain) sequence. What it binds is unknown. This sample is drawn from a study of response to subunit inactivated influenza vaccine. Study results and caveats: Authors suggested each seasonal flu vaccination may recruit only limited numbers of new T cells.

MiXCR was run by TCRdb on the RT-PCR reads, yielding one entry per CDR3 protein. This sample has 490,000 or so distinct CDR3 sequences, with approximately 7.7% found just once. The V and J ends lost 6 bases and 7 bases respectively, with 12 bases between them. This CDR3 has 12 amino acids. The sequencing here drew on PBMCs from blood, taken roughly 24 months after vaccination. This sequence joins TRBV12-3 or TRBV12-4 and TRBJ1-1; D ambiguous. This clonotype was obtained from a man aged 50 to 69 who received an inactivated influenza vaccine. CDR3 region: CASSQTMFEAFF. In DNA, the CDR3 is TGTGCCAGCAGCCAAACAATGTTTGAAGCTTTCTTT.